This T cell receptor (beta chain) was observed in a study of cytomegalovirus exposure and HLA in healthy donors. About the study: Counted in an early data release were 75 million to 85 million unique TCRs from HLA-typed donors.

About this clone itself: Its antigen is undetermined.

The study, taken as a whole, reports: A link between a missense DCLRE1C variant and TCR beta V- and J-gene trimming emerged from a later analysis. In most subjects, TCR beta sequences reportedly gave accurate predictions of HLA-A and HLA-B alleles. Previously analyzed data showed that most TCR beta V segments were productive at a frequency of about 90% or about 30%.

Use of 60 Vbeta and 13 Jbeta primers characterized the PCR. Clones were sequenced by immunoSEQ multiplex PCR, and TCRdb holds only the in-frame ones, with some missing. The repertoire holds some 190,000 clones, with around 80% as singletons. Trimming cost V 4 bases and J 4 bases, with 13 bases left between them. Germline CDR1 and CDR2: MNHNY and SVGAGI (reference sequence). The CDR3 length is 14 residues. The rearrangement joins TRBV6-6 to TRBJ1-1; D call uncertain. Sequenced input: PBMCs. The clonotype comes from a woman aged 25 to 45 in good health and CMV-seronegative. In DNA form, the CDR3 reads TGTGCCAGCAGTTTGGAGGGAGAGAGCACTGAAGCTTTCTTT. Its protein product is CASSLEGESTEAFF.